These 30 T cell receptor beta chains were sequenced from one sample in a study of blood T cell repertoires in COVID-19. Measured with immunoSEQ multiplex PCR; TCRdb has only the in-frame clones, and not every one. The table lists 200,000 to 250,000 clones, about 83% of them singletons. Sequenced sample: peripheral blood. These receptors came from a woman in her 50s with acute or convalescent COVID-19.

CDR3 region: CASRREGAGPQHF. The CDR3 nucleotides read TGTGCCAGCAGGAGGGAGGGAGCGGGGCCCCAGCATTTT. The rearrangement links TRBV2 to TRBJ1-5, with D uncertain. CDR3 size: 13 residues. Germline loops: CDR1 SNHLY, CDR2 FYNNEI. V was shortened by 6 bases and J by 9 bases, with 15 bases between the two germline ends.

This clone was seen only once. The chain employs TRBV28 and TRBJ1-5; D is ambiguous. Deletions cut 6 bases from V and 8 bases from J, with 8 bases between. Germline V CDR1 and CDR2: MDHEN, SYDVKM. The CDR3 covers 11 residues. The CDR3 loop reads CASRGREPQHF. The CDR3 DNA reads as TGTGCCAGCAGGGGCCGAGAGCCCCAGCATTTT.

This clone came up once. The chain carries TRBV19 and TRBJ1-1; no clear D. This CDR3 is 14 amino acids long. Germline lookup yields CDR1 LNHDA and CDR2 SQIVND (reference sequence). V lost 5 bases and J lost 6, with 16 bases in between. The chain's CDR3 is CASSATRAVPEAFF. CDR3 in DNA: TGTGCCAGTAGTGCGACGAGGGCTGTCCCTGAAGCTTTCTTT.

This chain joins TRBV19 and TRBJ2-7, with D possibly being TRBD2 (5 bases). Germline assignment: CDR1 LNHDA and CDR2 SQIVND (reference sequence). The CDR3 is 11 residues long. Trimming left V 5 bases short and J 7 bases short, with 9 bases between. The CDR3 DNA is TGTGCCAGTAGTGACGGAGGAGAGCAGTACTTC. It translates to CASSDGGEQYF.

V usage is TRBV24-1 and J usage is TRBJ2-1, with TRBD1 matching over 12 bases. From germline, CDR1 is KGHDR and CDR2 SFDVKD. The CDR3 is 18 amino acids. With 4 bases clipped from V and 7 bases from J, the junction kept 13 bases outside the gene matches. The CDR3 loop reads CATSDSGTGGGRQNEQFF. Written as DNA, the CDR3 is TGTGCCACCAGTGACTCCGGGACAGGGGGCGGGCGGCAGAATGAGCAGTTCTTC.

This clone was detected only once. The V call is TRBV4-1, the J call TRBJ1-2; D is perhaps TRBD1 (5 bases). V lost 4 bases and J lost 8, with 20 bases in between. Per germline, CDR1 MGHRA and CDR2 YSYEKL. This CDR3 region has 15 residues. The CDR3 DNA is TGCGCCAGCAGCCCTGACCGGACACCTGGCTGGGGCTACACCTTC. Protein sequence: CASSPDRTPGWGYTF.

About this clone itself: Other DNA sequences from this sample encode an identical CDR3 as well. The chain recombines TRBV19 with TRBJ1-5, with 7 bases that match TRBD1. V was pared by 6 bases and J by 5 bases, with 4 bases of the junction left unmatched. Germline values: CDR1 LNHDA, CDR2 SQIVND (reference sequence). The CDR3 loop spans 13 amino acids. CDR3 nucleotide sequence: TGTGCCAGTAGCAACAGGGGATATCAGCCCCAGCATTTT. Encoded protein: CASSNRGYQPQHF.

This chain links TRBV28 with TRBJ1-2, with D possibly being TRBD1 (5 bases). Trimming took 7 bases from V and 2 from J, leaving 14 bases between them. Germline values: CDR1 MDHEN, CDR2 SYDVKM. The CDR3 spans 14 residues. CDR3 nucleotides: TGTGCCAGCATCGTAGGGGCCCGCAACTATGGCTACACCTTC. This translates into CASIVGARNYGYTF.

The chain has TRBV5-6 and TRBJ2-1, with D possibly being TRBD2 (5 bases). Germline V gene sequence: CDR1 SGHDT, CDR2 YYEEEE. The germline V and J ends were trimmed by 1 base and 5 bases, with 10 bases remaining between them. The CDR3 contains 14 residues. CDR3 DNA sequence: TGTGCCAGCAGCTTGTTTGGGAGCAACAATGAGCAGTTCTTC. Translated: CASSLFGSNNEQFF.

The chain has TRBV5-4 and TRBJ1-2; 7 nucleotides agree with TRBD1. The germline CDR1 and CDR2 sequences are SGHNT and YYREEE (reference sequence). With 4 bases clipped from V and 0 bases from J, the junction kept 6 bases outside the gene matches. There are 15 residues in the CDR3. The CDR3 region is CASSMGGGSNYGYTF. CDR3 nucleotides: TGTGCCAGCAGCATGGGAGGGGGCTCTAACTATGGCTACACCTTC.

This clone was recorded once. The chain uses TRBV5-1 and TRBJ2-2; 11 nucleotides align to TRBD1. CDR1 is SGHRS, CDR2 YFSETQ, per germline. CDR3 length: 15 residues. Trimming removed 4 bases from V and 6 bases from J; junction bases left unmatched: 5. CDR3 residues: CASSGDRGKSGELFF. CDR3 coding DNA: TGCGCCAGCAGCGGGGACAGGGGGAAATCCGGGGAGCTGTTTTTT. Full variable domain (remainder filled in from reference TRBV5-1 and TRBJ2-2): KAGVTQTPRYLIKTRGQQVTLSCSPISGHRSVSWYQQTPGQGLQFLFEYFSETQRNKGNFPGRFSGRQFSNSRSEMNVSTLELGDSALYLCASSGDRGKSGELFFGEGSRLTVL.

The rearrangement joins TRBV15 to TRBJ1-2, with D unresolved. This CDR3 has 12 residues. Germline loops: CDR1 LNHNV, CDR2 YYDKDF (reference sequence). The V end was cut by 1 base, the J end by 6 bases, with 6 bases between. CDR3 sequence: CATSRGVDGYTF. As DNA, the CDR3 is TGTGCCACCAGCAGAGGAGTGGATGGCTACACCTTC.

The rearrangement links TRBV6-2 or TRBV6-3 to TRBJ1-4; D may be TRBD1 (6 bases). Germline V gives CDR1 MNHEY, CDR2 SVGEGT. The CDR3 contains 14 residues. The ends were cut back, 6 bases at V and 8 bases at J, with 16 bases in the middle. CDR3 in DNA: TGTGCCAGCAGCCTGGGGGCGTCTTACGAAAAACTGTTTTTT. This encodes CASSLGASYEKLFF.

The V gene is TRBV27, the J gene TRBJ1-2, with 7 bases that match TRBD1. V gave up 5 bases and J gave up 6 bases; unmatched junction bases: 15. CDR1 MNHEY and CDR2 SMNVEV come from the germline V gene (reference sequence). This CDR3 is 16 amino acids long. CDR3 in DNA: TGTGCCAGCAGTGTAATGGGGACGGAGGGACAGAATGGCTACACCTTC. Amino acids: CASSVMGTEGQNGYTF.

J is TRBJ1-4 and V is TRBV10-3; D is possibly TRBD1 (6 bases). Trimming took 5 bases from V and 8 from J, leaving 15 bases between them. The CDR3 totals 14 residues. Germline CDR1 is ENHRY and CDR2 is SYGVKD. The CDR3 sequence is CAISTGTRQEKLFF. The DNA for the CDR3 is TGTGCCATCAGTACCGGGACACGTCAGGAAAAACTGTTTTTT.

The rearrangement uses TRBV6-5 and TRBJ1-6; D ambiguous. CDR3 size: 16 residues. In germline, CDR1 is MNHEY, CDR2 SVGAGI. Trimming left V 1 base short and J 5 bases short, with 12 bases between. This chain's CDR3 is CASSYFQSRDNSPLHF. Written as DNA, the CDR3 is TGTGCCAGCAGTTACTTCCAATCCCGGGATAATTCACCCCTCCACTTT.

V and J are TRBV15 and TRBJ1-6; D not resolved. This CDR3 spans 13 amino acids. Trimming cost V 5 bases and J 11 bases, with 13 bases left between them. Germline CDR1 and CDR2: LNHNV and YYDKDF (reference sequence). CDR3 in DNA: TGTGCCACCAGCTCAGGCCGTGAAACACCCCTCCACTTT. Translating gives CATSSGRETPLHF.

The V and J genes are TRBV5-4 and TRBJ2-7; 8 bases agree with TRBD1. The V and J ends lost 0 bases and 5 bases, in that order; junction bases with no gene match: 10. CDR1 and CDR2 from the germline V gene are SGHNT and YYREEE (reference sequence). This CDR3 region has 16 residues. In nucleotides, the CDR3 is TGTGCCAGCAGCTTGGGGGGTCAGGGGGCGTGGGACGAGCAGTACTTC. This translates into CASSLGGQGAWDEQYF.

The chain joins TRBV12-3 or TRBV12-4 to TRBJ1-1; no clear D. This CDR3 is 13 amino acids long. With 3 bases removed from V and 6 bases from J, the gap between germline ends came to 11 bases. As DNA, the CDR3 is TGTGCCAGCAGTTTTGGGCCTCTTGCTGAAGCTTTCTTT. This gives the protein CASSFGPLAEAFF.

The DNA for the CDR3 is TGTGCCAGCAGCGCCCAGGGTTCTTTCGCTTTCTTT. Translated, it gives CASSAQGSFAFF. The chain has TRBV5-4 and TRBJ1-1, with D perhaps matching TRBD1 (5 bases). The germline V and J ends were trimmed by 4 bases and 11 bases, with 15 bases remaining between them. CDR1 and CDR2 (germline): SGHNT, YYREEE (reference sequence). This CDR3 contains 12 residues.

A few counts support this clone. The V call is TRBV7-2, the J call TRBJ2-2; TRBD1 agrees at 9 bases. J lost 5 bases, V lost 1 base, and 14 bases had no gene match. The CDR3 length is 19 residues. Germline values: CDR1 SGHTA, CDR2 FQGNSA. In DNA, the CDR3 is TGTGCCAGCAGCTTAGTCCGCCCGGCGACAGGGGGGGATACCGGGGAGCTGTTTTTT. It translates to CASSLVRPATGGDTGELFF. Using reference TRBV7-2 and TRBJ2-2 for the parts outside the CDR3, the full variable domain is GAGVSQSPSNKVTEKGKDVELRCDPISGHTALYWYRQSLGQGLEFLIYFQGNSAPDKSGLPSDRFSAERTGGSVSTLTIQRTQQEDSAVYLCASSLVRPATGGDTGELFFGEGSRLTVL.

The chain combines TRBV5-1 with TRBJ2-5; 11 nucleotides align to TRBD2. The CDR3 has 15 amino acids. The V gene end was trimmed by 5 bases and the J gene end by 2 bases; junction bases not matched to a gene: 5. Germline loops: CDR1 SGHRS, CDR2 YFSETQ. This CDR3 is CASRLTSGGQETQYF. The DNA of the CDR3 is TGCGCCAGCAGATTAACTAGCGGGGGTCAAGAGACCCAGTACTTC.

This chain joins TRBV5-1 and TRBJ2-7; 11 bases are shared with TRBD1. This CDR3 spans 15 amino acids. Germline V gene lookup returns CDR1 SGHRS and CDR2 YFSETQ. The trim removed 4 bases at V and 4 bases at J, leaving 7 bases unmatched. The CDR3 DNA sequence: TGCGCCAGCAGCCCTATAGGGGACAGGGGGTACGAGCAGTACTTC. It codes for CASSPIGDRGYEQYF.

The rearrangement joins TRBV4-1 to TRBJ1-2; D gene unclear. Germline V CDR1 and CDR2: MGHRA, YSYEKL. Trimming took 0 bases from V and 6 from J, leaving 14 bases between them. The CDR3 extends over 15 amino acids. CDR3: CASSQEEDTRDGYTF. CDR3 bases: TGCGCCAGCAGCCAAGAGGAAGACACTCGAGATGGCTACACCTTC.

The CDR3 coding sequence is TGTGCCAGCAGCCGACTTACAGGCACCGGGGAGCTGTTTTTT. It translates to CASSRLTGTGELFF. V is TRBV7-9 and J is TRBJ2-2; tentative D call: TRBD1 (5 bases). V was clipped by 5 bases and J by 4 bases, with 11 bases between them. Germline V gene lookup returns CDR1 SEHNR and CDR2 FQNEAQ (reference sequence). This CDR3 region has 14 residues.

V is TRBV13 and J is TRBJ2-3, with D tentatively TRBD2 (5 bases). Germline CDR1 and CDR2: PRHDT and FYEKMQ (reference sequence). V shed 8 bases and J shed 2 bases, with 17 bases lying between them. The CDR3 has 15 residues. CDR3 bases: TGTGCCAGCTTGGGGTCTGGAGGCCTCACAGATACGCAGTATTTT. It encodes CASLGSGGLTDTQYF. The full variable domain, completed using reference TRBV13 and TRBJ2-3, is AAGVIQSPRHLIKEKRETATLKCYPIPRHDTVYWYQQGPGQDPQFLISFYEKMQSDKGSIPDRFSAQQFSDYHSELNMSSLELGDSALYFCASLGSGGLTDTQYFGPGTRLTVL.

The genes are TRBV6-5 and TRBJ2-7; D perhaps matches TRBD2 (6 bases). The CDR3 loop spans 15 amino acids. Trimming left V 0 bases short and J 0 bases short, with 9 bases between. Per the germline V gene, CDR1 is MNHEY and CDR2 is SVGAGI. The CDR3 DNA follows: TGTGCCAGCAGTTACTCCCGGGGAGGCTCCTACGAGCAGTACTTC. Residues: CASSYSRGGSYEQYF.

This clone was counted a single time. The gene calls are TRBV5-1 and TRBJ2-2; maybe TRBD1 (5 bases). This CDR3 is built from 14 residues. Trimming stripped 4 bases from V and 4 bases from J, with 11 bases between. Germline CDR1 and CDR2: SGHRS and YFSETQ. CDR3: CASSTGQVTGELFF. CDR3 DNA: TGCGCCAGCAGCACCGGACAAGTCACCGGGGAGCTGTTTTTT.

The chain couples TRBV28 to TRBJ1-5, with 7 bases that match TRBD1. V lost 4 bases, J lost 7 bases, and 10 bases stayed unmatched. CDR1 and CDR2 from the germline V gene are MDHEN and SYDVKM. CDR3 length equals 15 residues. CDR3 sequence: CASSSDRVYLQPQHF. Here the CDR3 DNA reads TGTGCCAGCAGTTCCGACAGGGTATATCTGCAGCCCCAGCATTTT. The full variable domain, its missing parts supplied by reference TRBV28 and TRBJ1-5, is DVKVTQSSRYLVKRTGEKVFLECVQDMDHENMFWYRQDPGLGLRLIYFSYDVKMKEKGDIPEGYSVSREKKERFSLILESASTNQTSMYLCASSSDRVYLQPQHFGDGTRLSIL.

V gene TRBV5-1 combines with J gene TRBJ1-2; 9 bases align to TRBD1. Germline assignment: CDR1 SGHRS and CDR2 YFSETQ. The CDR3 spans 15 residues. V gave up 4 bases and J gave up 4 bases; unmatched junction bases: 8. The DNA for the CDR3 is TGCGCCAGCAGCCCCCGGGACAGGGAATTCTATGGCTACACCTTC. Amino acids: CASSPRDREFYGYTF.